This T cell receptor beta chain was captured in a study of blood T cell repertoires in COVID-19. On the study more broadly: PBMCs, B-cell-depleted T cells, or T cells provided the cDNA or gDNA that made up the material.

Authors' data handling: Reference gene primers were amplified, and this amplification served to estimate nucleated cell counts. Libraries were prepared by immunoSEQ multiplex PCR; TCRdb keeps only in-frame clonotypes and omits some of them. That table supplies the V and J calls and clone size; D and trimming were determined from the DNA. The table shows some 210,000 clones, with 89% occurring only once. The receptor was isolated from a man aged 55 to 70 who had recovered from COVID-19. The sample was peripheral blood.

The CDR3 sequence: CASSLYTHSNQPQHF. The CDR3 coding sequence is TGTGCCAGCAGTTTATACACCCATAGCAATCAGCCCCAGCATTTT. The chain uses TRBV27 and TRBJ1-5; D unresolved. The V gene lost 1 base and the J gene lost 0 bases, with 7 bases spanning the gap. The CDR3 sequence is 15 residues long. Germline V gene lookup returns CDR1 MNHEY and CDR2 SMNVEV (reference sequence).